The 29 T cell receptor beta chains presented below share a single source sample, sequenced in a study of blood T cell repertoires in COVID-19. Generated by immunoSEQ multiplex PCR, the TCRdb table keeps only in-frame clones and is missing some. Counted here are under 300,000 clones, 85% to 95% occurring once; the ten biggest clones make up around 2%. The sequenced sample consisted of PBMCs or T cells enriched from blood (not recorded which). Every receptor here comes from a woman between 18 and 29 years old who had recovered from COVID-19.

DNA for the CDR3: TGTGCCAGCAGTGCAGGGACTAGCGGGGGAAATGAGCAGTTCTTC. Protein: CASSAGTSGGNEQFF. The chain uses TRBV6-4 and TRBJ2-1; 14 nucleotides match TRBD2. The CDR3 has 15 residues. The germline V gene encodes CDR1 MRHNA and CDR2 SNTAGT. V lost 4 bases and J lost 7; bases outside the gene matches: 3.

This chain joins TRBV28 and TRBJ2-5; 15 nucleotides match TRBD2. This CDR3 contains 15 residues. The V gene's germline CDR1 is MDHEN and CDR2 SYDVKM. V lost 5 bases and J lost 5; bases outside the gene matches: 3. CDR3 residues: CASSDGLAGGETQYF. CDR3 sequence (DNA): TGTGCCAGCAGTGATGGACTAGCGGGAGGGGAGACCCAGTACTTC.

In this sample, this clone turned up a few times. The rearrangement uses TRBV7-6 and TRBJ2-1; 12 bases are shared with TRBD2. Germline V CDR1 and CDR2: SGHVS, FNYEAQ. The V gene end was trimmed by 3 bases and the J gene end by 6 bases; junction bases not matched to a gene: 9. This CDR3 comprises 17 residues. CDR3 amino acids: CASSFTTGTSGLNEQFF. As DNA, the CDR3 is TGTGCCAGCAGCTTTACAACCGGGACTAGCGGGCTCAATGAGCAGTTCTTC.

This clone was detected only a few times. The chain links TRBV27 to TRBJ2-7, with a possible D match to TRBD2 (5 bases). The CDR3 extends over 17 amino acids. The germline V gene encodes CDR1 MNHEY and CDR2 SMNVEV (reference sequence). V was clipped by 1 base and J by 1 base, with 17 bases between them. In nucleotides, the CDR3 is TGTGCCAGCAGTTTATTTGCAGGCGAGGGATTGTCCTACGAGCAGTACTTC. As protein: CASSLFAGEGLSYEQYF.

In this sample, this clone turned up once. This chain links TRBV5-6 with TRBJ2-7; 7 nucleotides agree with TRBD1. After removal of 2 bases from V and 2 bases from J, the junction contained 10 bases not matched to a gene. Germline CDR1 and CDR2: SGHDT and YYEEEE. There are 16 residues in the CDR3. As DNA, the CDR3 is TGTGCCAGCAGCTTTAGTATTGGGACAGCTACCTACGAGCAGTACTTC. Translation: CASSFSIGTATYEQYF. Full variable domain (rest looked up from reference TRBV5-6 and TRBJ2-7): DAGVTQSPTHLIKTRGQQVTLRCSPKSGHDTVSWYQQALGQGPQFIFQYYEEEERQRGNFPDRFSGHQFPNYSSELNVNALLLGDSALYLCASSFSIGTATYEQYFGPGTRLTVT.

This clone was recorded only once. The CDR3 nucleotides read TGCGCCAGCAGCCCTGGGACAAGTGGGAGGGCCAACGTCCTGACTTTC. Translating it yields CASSPGTSGRANVLTF. This sequence joins TRBV5-1 and TRBJ2-6; D is perhaps TRBD1 (6 bases). V shed 4 bases and J shed 5 bases, with 16 bases lying between them. The germline V gene has CDR1 SGHRS and CDR2 YFSETQ. The CDR3 loop spans 16 amino acids.

The chain couples TRBV5-4 to TRBJ2-1; TRBD2 matches at 9 bases. With 4 bases clipped from V and 10 bases from J, the junction kept 15 bases outside the gene matches. Germline V gene data show CDR1 as SGHNT and CDR2 as YYREEE (reference sequence). There are 16 residues in the CDR3. In DNA, the CDR3 is TGTGCCAGCAGCCTTGGAGGGGTAGCGGGGGATTTAGAGCAGTTCTTC. The encoded protein is CASSLGGVAGDLEQFF.

The rearrangement links TRBV7-9 to TRBJ1-4; maybe TRBD1 (6 bases). V lost 7 bases and J 8 bases, leaving 14 bases between the germline ends. The germline V gene has CDR1 SEHNR and CDR2 FQNEAQ (reference sequence). This CDR3 spans 13 amino acids. CDR3 sequence reads: CASTLGGAEKLFF. CDR3 DNA sequence: TGTGCCAGCACCCTGGGGGGGGCCGAAAAACTGTTTTTT.

The V and J genes are TRBV5-4 and TRBJ1-1; D unresolved. V was clipped by 0 bases and J by 2 bases, with 8 bases between them. The CDR3 length is 14 residues. CDR1 and CDR2 (germline): SGHNT, YYREEE (reference sequence). The CDR3 sequence: CASSLVSPNTEAFF. Here the CDR3 DNA reads TGTGCCAGCAGCTTGGTGAGTCCTAACACTGAAGCTTTCTTT.

The DNA of the CDR3 is TGTGCCAGCAGTGACTTCAGGGGAAGCTATAATTCACCCCTCCACTTT. Protein: CASSDFRGSYNSPLHF. The V and J genes are TRBV6-1 and TRBJ1-6; the D gene is possibly TRBD1 (6 bases). CDR1 MNHNS and CDR2 SASEGT come from the germline V gene. The V and J ends lost 3 bases and 3 bases respectively, with 12 bases between them. This CDR3 has 16 amino acids.

CDR3 DNA: TGCGCCAGCAGTGAGCTTTCGGGAGCAGCCAATGAGCAGTTCTTC. It is translated as CASSELSGAANEQFF. The rearrangement uses TRBV10-1 and TRBJ2-1, with a weak D call TRBD2 (6 bases). The CDR3 loop spans 15 amino acids. Trimming pared 2 bases from V and 6 bases from J, leaving 14 bases between. The V gene's germline CDR1 is WNHNN and CDR2 SYGVQD (reference sequence).

The genes are TRBV12-3 or TRBV12-4 and TRBJ2-5; a possible D gene is TRBD1 (6 bases). Deletions cut 5 bases from V and 5 bases from J, with 12 bases between. The length of the CDR3 is 13 residues. The CDR3 protein is CASSTGLRETQYF. CDR3 DNA: TGTGCCAGCAGTACAGGGTTACGGGAGACCCAGTACTTC.

The chain carries TRBV5-4 and TRBJ1-2, with 9 positions matching TRBD1. From germline, CDR1 is SGHNT and CDR2 YYREEE (reference sequence). Trimming removed 4 bases from V and 3 bases from J; junction bases left unmatched: 10. This CDR3 contains 16 residues. CDR3 amino acids: CASSPTEGQGDYGYTF. CDR3 nucleotide sequence: TGTGCCAGCAGCCCCACCGAGGGACAGGGTGACTATGGCTACACCTTC.

J is TRBJ2-7 and V is TRBV7-6; 11 bases are shared with TRBD2. V shed 5 bases, J shed 3 bases, and the junction held 6 bases outside the gene matches. The germline V gene has CDR1 SGHVS and CDR2 FNYEAQ. The CDR3 runs 15 residues. CDR3 amino acids: CASSGGTSGNYEQYF. CDR3 DNA: TGTGCCAGCAGCGGCGGGACTAGCGGAAACTACGAGCAGTACTTC.

This chain links TRBV10-3 with TRBJ1-2; 10 bases fit TRBD1. This CDR3 contains 17 residues. After removal of 6 bases from V and 2 bases from J, the junction contained 12 bases not matched to a gene. Germline loops: CDR1 ENHRY, CDR2 SYGVKD. CDR3 DNA sequence: TGTGCCATCAGACTAACCGGGACAGGGGAAGTAAACTATGGCTACACCTTC. This gives the protein CAIRLTGTGEVNYGYTF.

The chain recombines TRBV3-1 (or the pseudogene TRBV3-2) with TRBJ2-1; TRBD2 agrees at 7 bases. The germline V gene has CDR1 LGHDT and CDR2 YNNKEL (reference sequence). V shed 0 bases and J 0 bases; nucleotides not matched to a gene: 8. The CDR3 spans 18 residues. In DNA, the CDR3 is TGTGCCAGCAGCCAAGATTCCCTAGCGGCTAGCTCCTACAATGAGCAGTTCTTC. Translation: CASSQDSLAASSYNEQFF.

J is TRBJ1-4 and V is TRBV10-3; D might be TRBD1 (5 bases). Trimming removed 5 bases at V and 8 bases at J, with 6 bases between. This CDR3 region has 11 residues. The V gene's germline CDR1 is ENHRY and CDR2 SYGVKD. The CDR3 nucleotides are TGTGCCATCAGTTCAGGGGAAAAACTGTTTTTT. Amino acids: CAISSGEKLFF.

The chain recombines TRBV7-2 with TRBJ2-2; 12 bases are shared with TRBD2. Per the germline V gene, CDR1 is SGHTA and CDR2 is FQGNSA. The CDR3 is 17 amino acids. The junction had 9 bases not matched to a gene; V was cut back by 5 bases and J by 5 bases. For the CDR3, the DNA is TGTGCCAGCAGCGCGTCAGCTAGCGGGGGGGCAACCGGGGAGCTGTTTTTT. It translates to CASSASASGGATGELFF.

V is TRBV10-3 and J is TRBJ2-3; D not certain. The CDR3 spans 12 residues. V lost 7 bases and J lost 4, with 9 bases in between. Germline values: CDR1 ENHRY, CDR2 SYGVKD. CDR3 residues: CAIIDKSDTQYF. CDR3 DNA: TGTGCCATCATCGACAAATCAGATACGCAGTATTTT.

This chain connects TRBV19 to TRBJ1-4; D gene unclear. V was pared by 5 bases and J by 5 bases, with 12 bases between. Germline V gene sequence: CDR1 LNHDA, CDR2 SQIVND (reference sequence). The CDR3 consists of 14 residues. The CDR3 region is CASSLLRLNEKLFF. CDR3 sequence (DNA): TGTGCCAGTAGTTTACTCCGGTTGAATGAAAAACTGTTTTTT.

This clone was seen only once. This chain links TRBV6-1 with TRBJ1-2; D may be TRBD1 (6 bases). The CDR3 runs to 15 residues. Germline CDR1 is MNHNS and CDR2 is SASEGT. With 3 bases removed from V and 4 bases from J, the gap between germline ends came to 15 bases. The CDR3, as DNA: TGTGCCAGCAGTGAGGGGACATTCGAGGTCTATGGCTACACCTTC. Translated, it gives CASSEGTFEVYGYTF.

V is TRBV29-1 and J is TRBJ2-1, with 8 nucleotides matching TRBD2. This CDR3 is 14 amino acids long. V trimming: 4 bases; J trimming: 3 bases; junction bases outside the gene matches: 5. Germline CDR1 SQVTM, CDR2 ANQGSEA. Here the CDR3 reads CSVVGSGNYNEQFF. Written as DNA, the CDR3 is TGCAGCGTTGTTGGTAGCGGGAACTACAATGAGCAGTTCTTC.

V gene TRBV5-4 combines with J gene TRBJ2-7, with D tentatively TRBD2 (5 bases). CDR3 size: 15 residues. CDR1 and CDR2 from the germline V gene are SGHNT and YYREEE (reference sequence). The ends were cut back, 4 bases at V and 2 bases at J, with 16 bases in the middle. The CDR3 DNA follows: TGTGCCAGCAGCCTCTCGGGCGGAGGCCCCTACGAGCAGTACTTC. It encodes CASSLSGGGPYEQYF. Full variable domain (missing parts from reference TRBV5-4 and TRBJ2-7): ETGVTQSPTHLIKTRGQQVTLRCSSQSGHNTVSWYQQALGQGPQFIFQYYREEENGRGNFPPRFSGLQFPNYSSELNVNALELDDSALYLCASSLSGGGPYEQYFGPGTRLTVT.

This chain connects TRBV4-3 to TRBJ2-7, with 8 bases that match TRBD1. Germline CDR1 is LGHNA and CDR2 is YSLEER. Germline trimming cut 0 bases from V and 2 bases from J; bases unmatched to any gene: 12. The CDR3 sequence is 18 residues long. The CDR3 DNA reads TGCGCCAGCAGCCAAGAGGAGGCAACCCAGGGGGCCACCTACGAGCAGTACTTC. Its protein is CASSQEEATQGATYEQYF.

DNA for the CDR3: TGTGCCAGCAGCTTAGCCATCCTCCCGGGTACCTACGAGCAGTACTTC. Its translation: CASSLAILPGTYEQYF. This chain joins TRBV7-8 and TRBJ2-7, with unresolved D. The CDR3 has 16 residues. Trimming took off 0 bases at V and 2 bases at J, with 14 bases between the two ends. The germline V gene encodes CDR1 SGHVS and CDR2 FQNEAQ.

This clone was observed once. This rearrangement joins TRBV18 to TRBJ1-2, with D unresolved. In germline, CDR1 is KGHSH, CDR2 LQKENI. This CDR3 is 14 amino acids long. V was shortened by 1 base and J by 3 bases, with 9 bases between the two germline ends. Here the CDR3 reads CASSPQGGDYGYTF. The CDR3 coding sequence is TGTGCCAGCTCACCACAGGGAGGCGACTATGGCTACACCTTC.

CDR3 bases: TGTGCCAGCAGACGGAGACAGGGCGACACCGGGGAGCTGTTTTTT. This codes for CASRRRQGDTGELFF. This chain uses TRBV27 with TRBJ2-2; 7 bases are a match to TRBD1. The CDR3 extends over 15 amino acids. CDR1 is MNHEY and CDR2 is SMNVEV in the germline V gene (reference sequence). Trimming at V came to 6 bases and at J to 3 bases, leaving 7 bases not matched to a gene.

This rearrangement joins TRBV28 to TRBJ1-1; D may be TRBD1 (5 bases). The CDR3 is made up of 14 amino acids. The V and J ends lost 6 bases and 4 bases respectively, with 15 bases between them. Germline loops: CDR1 MDHEN, CDR2 SYDVKM. This chain's CDR3 is CASSVGGKGTEAFF. CDR3 in DNA: TGTGCCAGCAGCGTGGGGGGGAAGGGCACTGAAGCTTTCTTT.

This chain uses TRBV5-1 with TRBJ1-2; D perhaps matches TRBD1 (6 bases). V lost 3 bases, J lost 7 bases, and 16 bases lay in between. Germline values: CDR1 SGHRS, CDR2 YFSETQ. The CDR3 has 14 amino acids. The CDR3 is CASSSNRVIGGYTF. In nucleotides, the CDR3 is TGCGCCAGCAGCTCTAACAGGGTAATTGGTGGCTACACCTTC.